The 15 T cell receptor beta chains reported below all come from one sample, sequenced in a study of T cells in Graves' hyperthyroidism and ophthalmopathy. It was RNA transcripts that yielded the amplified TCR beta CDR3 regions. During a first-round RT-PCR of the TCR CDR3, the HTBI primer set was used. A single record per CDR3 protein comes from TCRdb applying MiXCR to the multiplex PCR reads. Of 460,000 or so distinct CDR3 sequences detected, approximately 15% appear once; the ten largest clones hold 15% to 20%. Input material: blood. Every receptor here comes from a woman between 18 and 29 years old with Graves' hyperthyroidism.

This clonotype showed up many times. In DNA form, the CDR3 reads TGTGCCAGCAGACCCGGGACAGGGGCGACGGTCTATGGCTACACCTTC. The encoded protein is CASRPGTGATVYGYTF. The chain is built from TRBV27 and TRBJ1-2; 10 nucleotides line up with TRBD1. V was pared by 6 bases and J by 4 bases, with 11 bases of the junction left unmatched. The germline gives CDR1 MNHEY, CDR2 SMNVEV (reference sequence). This CDR3 has 16 amino acids.

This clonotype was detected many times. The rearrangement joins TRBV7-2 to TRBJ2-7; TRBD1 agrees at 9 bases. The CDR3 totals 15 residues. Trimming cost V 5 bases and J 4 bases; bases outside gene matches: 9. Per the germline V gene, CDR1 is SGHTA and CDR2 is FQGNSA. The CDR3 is CASSKQGASHYEQYV. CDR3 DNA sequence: TGTGCCAGCAGCAAACAGGGGGCTTCCCATTACGAGCAGTACGTC.

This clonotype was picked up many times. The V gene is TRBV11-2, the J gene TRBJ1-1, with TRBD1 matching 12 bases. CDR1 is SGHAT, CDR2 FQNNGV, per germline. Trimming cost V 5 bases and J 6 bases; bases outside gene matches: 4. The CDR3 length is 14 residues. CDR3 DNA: TGTGCCAGCAGCAACCGGGACAGGGGGCCTGAAGCTTTCTTT. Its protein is CASSNRDRGPEAFF.

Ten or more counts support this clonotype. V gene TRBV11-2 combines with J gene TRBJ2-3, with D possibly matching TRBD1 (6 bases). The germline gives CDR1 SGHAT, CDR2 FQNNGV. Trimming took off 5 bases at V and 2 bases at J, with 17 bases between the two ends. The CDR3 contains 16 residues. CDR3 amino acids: CASSTGTFIFTDTQYF. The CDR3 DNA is TGTGCCAGCAGCACCGGGACATTTATTTTCACAGATACGCAGTATTTT.

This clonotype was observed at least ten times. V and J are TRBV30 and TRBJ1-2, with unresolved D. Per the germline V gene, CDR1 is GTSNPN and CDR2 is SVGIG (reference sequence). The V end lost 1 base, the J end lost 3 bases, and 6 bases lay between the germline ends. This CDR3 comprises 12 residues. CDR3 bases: TGTGCCTGGAGTGCCGGGTACTATGGCTACACCTTC. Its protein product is CAWSAGYYGYTF.

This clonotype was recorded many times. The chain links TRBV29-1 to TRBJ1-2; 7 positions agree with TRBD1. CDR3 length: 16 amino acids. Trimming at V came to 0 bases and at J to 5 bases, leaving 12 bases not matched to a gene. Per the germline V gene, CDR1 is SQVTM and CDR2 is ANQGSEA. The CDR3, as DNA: TGCAGCGTTGAAGATCGGCAGGACAGGAGGGGGTATGGCTACACCTTC. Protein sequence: CSVEDRQDRRGYGYTF.

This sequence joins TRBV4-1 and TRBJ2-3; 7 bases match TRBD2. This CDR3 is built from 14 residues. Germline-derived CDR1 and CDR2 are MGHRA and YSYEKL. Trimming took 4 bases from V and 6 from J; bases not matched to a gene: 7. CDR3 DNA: TGCGCCAGCAGCCTTGGACTAGGGGAGGATACGCAGTATTTT. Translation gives CASSLGLGEDTQYF.

The CDR3 loop is CASSDAKGVYEQYF. The CDR3 DNA sequence: TGTGCCAGCAGTGACGCTAAGGGGGTCTACGAGCAGTACTTC. The V and J genes are TRBV25-1 and TRBJ2-7; possibly TRBD1 for D (6 bases). The CDR3 runs to 14 residues. Looked up from germline, CDR1 is MGHDK and CDR2 is SYGVNS. V was clipped by 3 bases and J by 3 bases, with 12 bases between them.

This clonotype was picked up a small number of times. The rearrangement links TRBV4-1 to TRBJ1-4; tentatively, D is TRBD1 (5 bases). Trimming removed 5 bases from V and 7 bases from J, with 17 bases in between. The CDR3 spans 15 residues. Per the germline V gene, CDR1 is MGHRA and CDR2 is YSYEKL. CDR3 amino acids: CASSRSGAMGEKLFF. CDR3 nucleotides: TGCGCCAGCAGCAGGTCCGGGGCAATGGGTGAAAAACTGTTTTTT.

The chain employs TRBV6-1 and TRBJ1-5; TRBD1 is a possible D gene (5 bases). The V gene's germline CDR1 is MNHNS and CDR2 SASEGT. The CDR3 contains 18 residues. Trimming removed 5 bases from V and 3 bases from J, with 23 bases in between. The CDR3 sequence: CASSPKKRQSFFNQPQHF. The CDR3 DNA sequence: TGTGCCAGCAGTCCCAAAAAGCGACAGTCATTCTTCAATCAGCCCCAGCATTTT.

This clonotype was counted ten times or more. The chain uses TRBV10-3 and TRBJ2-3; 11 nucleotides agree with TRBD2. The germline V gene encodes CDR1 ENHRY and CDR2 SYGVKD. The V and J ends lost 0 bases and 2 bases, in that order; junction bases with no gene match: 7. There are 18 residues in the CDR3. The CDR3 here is CAISESLGLAVVTDTQYF. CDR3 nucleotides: TGTGCCATCAGTGAGTCGTTGGGACTAGCGGTGGTCACAGATACGCAGTATTTT.

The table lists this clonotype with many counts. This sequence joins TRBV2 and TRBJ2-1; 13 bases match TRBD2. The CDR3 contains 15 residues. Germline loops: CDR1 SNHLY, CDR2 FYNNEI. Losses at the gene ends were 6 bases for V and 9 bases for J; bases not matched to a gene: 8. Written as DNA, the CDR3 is TGTGCCAGCAGGCACCCGGGACTAGCGGGACTTGAGCAGTTCTTC. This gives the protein CASRHPGLAGLEQFF.

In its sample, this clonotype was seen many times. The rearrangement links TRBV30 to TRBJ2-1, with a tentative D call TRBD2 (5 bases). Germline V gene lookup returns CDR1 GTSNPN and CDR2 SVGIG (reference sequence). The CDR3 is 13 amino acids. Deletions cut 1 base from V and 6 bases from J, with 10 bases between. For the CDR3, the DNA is TGTGCCTGGAGTGGAGGGAGACCCAATGAGCAGTTCTTC. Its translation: CAWSGGRPNEQFF.

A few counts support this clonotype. In nucleotides, the CDR3 is TGTGCCAGCAGTGAATATGGAGGGCAGGGGGTTTCAGAGACCCAGTACTTC. Translated: CASSEYGGQGVSETQYF. This chain uses TRBV25-1 with TRBJ2-5; D may be TRBD1 (7 bases). The CDR3 is 17 amino acids. The germline V gene encodes CDR1 MGHDK and CDR2 SYGVNS. V was cut by 0 bases and J by 4 bases, with 18 bases left in between. Drawing the rest from reference TRBV25-1 and TRBJ2-5, the complete variable domain is EADIYQTPRYLVIGTGKKITLECSQTMGHDKMYWYQQDPGMELHLIHYSYGVNSTEKGDLSSESTVSRIRTEHFPLTLESARPSHTSQYLCASSEYGGQGVSETQYFGPGTRLLVL.

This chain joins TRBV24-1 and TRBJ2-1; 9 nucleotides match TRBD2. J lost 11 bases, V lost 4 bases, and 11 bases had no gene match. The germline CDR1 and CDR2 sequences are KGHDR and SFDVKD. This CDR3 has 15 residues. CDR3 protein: CATSEGTSRGDKQFF. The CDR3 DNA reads TGTGCCACCAGTGAAGGGACTAGCCGGGGCGATAAGCAGTTCTTC.